One sample yielded the 18 T cell receptor beta chains listed below, sequenced in a study of cytomegalovirus exposure and HLA in healthy donors. Sequencing was performed with immunoSEQ multiplex PCR; in TCRdb, only in-frame clones are kept and a portion is missing. The table includes 97,000 or so clones, about 90% detected once. The sample consisted of PBMCs. The source of these receptors is a man younger than 30 in good health and CMV-seropositive.

This chain connects TRBV11-2 to TRBJ1-2; D perhaps matches TRBD1 (6 bases). V was cut by 1 base and J by 3 bases, with 6 bases left in between. Looked up from germline, CDR1 is SGHAT and CDR2 is FQNNGV. The CDR3 is made up of 13 amino acids. CDR3 nucleotide sequence: TGTGCCAGCAGCTTAGCAGGGGACTATGGCTACACCTTC. It translates to CASSLAGDYGYTF.

Regarding this clone: Other DNA sequences in the same sample also yield this CDR3. The genes are TRBV5-1 and TRBJ1-1, with D perhaps TRBD1 (6 bases). CDR1 SGHRS and CDR2 YFSETQ come from the germline V gene. Trimming left V 4 bases short and J 1 base short, with 14 bases between. The CDR3 runs 15 residues. The CDR3 DNA is TGCGCCAGCAGCCCCCGGGAGGGGGGGAACACTGAAGCTTTCTTT. Protein sequence: CASSPREGGNTEAFF.

Regarding this clone: The same CDR3 is also encoded by other DNA sequences in this sample. The chain recombines TRBV6-5 with TRBJ2-7; D is possibly TRBD1 (5 bases). CDR1 is MNHEY and CDR2 is SVGAGI in the germline V gene. This CDR3 contains 13 residues. Trimming left V 3 bases short and J 3 bases short, with 9 bases between. CDR3 sequence: CASSYDRGYEQYF. The CDR3 coding sequence is TGTGCCAGCAGTTATGACAGAGGCTACGAGCAGTACTTC.

The rearrangement links TRBV13 to TRBJ1-2; no firm D call. CDR3 length: 14 amino acids. The ends were cut back, 7 bases at V and 5 bases at J, with 17 bases in the middle. Germline CDR1 PRHDT, CDR2 FYEKMQ (reference sequence). This CDR3 reads CASTGDKLWYGYTF. The DNA for the CDR3 is TGTGCCAGCACCGGGGATAAATTGTGGTATGGCTACACCTTC.

The V call is TRBV27, the J call TRBJ2-7; 12 nucleotides agree with TRBD2. Germline lookup yields CDR1 MNHEY and CDR2 SMNVEV (reference sequence). This CDR3 contains 16 residues. V lost 5 bases to trimming and J lost 6 bases; unmatched junction nucleotides: 11. In DNA, the CDR3 is TGTGCCAGCAGTGGTGGACTAGCGGGGATGTCCAGCGAGCAGTACTTC. Translating gives CASSGGLAGMSSEQYF.

The chain is built from TRBV5-1 and TRBJ2-3; 10 bases are a match to TRBD2. The junction had 6 bases not matched to a gene; V was cut back by 3 bases and J by 2 bases. The germline gives CDR1 SGHRS, CDR2 YFSETQ. The CDR3 length is 16 residues. In DNA form, the CDR3 reads TGCGCCAGCAGCTCCATAGCGGGGGGTGACACAGATACGCAGTATTTT. Protein sequence: CASSSIAGGDTDTQYF.

The V and J genes are TRBV7-2 and TRBJ2-1; weak D call: TRBD2 (5 bases). With 2 bases removed from V and 6 bases from J, the gap between germline ends came to 11 bases. Germline V gives CDR1 SGHTA, CDR2 FQGNSA. This CDR3 comprises 14 residues. CDR3 in amino acids: CASSLRTPLNEQFF. The CDR3 DNA sequence: TGTGCCAGCAGCTTAAGGACTCCCCTCAATGAGCAGTTCTTC.

The rearrangement joins TRBV9 to TRBJ2-7; D ambiguous. Trimming shortened V by 2 bases and J by 0 bases, and 9 bases separated the two germline ends. This CDR3 has 14 residues. Germline lookup yields CDR1 SGDLS and CDR2 YYNGEE. CDR3 sequence (DNA): TGTGCCAGCAGCGTCGGTCGGGTCTCCTACGAGCAGTACTTC. Amino acid sequence: CASSVGRVSYEQYF.

In the case of this clone: A read error may produce the germline difference seen at one junction end. The rearrangement links TRBV5-4 to TRBJ1-3; D not resolved. Per germline, CDR1 SGHNT and CDR2 YYREEE (reference sequence). The CDR3 contains 14 residues. CDR3 bases: TGTGCCAGCAGCTTGTTTTCAGCAGGAAACACCATATATTTC. It translates to CASSLFSAGNTIYF. Variable domain in full (rest from reference TRBV5-4 and TRBJ1-3): ETGVTQSPTHLIKTRGQQVTLRCSSQSGHNTVSWYQQALGQGPQFIFQYYREEENGRGNFPPRFSGLQFPNYSSELNVNALELDDSALYLCASSLFSAGNTIYFGEGSWLTVV.

This clone appeared once. V is TRBV7-2 and J is TRBJ2-1; 9 bases align to TRBD2. This CDR3 comprises 16 residues. Germline CDR1 reads SGHTA; CDR2 reads FQGNSA. The V and J ends lost 5 bases and 7 bases, in that order; junction bases with no gene match: 12. The CDR3 spells CASSLGAGGGLNEQFF. CDR3 coding DNA: TGTGCCAGCAGCCTAGGAGCGGGGGGTGGTTTGAATGAGCAGTTCTTC.

This chain links TRBV27 with TRBJ1-5, with TRBD1 matching 8 bases. The CDR3 is 16 amino acids. Trimming removed 5 bases from V and 0 bases from J; junction bases left unmatched: 6. CDR1 is MNHEY and CDR2 is SMNVEV in the germline V gene (reference sequence). Written as DNA, the CDR3 is TGTGCCAGCAGTAGGGGGGACAGGAGTAGCAATCAGCCCCAGCATTTT. Encoded protein: CASSRGDRSSNQPQHF.

The J gene is TRBJ2-5, the V gene TRBV18; 7 bases map to TRBD1. CDR1 is KGHSH, CDR2 LQKENI, per germline. The CDR3 is 16 residues long. J gave up 5 bases and V 3 bases, and 12 bases lay outside the gene matches. DNA of the CDR3: TGTGCCAGCTCACCCCTGACAGGGTTCTCCTACGAGACCCAGTACTTC. This translates into CASSPLTGFSYETQYF.

This clone occurred once. The chain links TRBV10-3 to TRBJ2-3; 9 nucleotides agree with TRBD2. Per germline, CDR1 ENHRY and CDR2 SYGVKD. The V gene end was trimmed by 4 bases and the J gene end by 0 bases; junction bases not matched to a gene: 5. The CDR3 contains 16 residues. The CDR3, as DNA: TGTGCCATCAGTGTAGCGGGGGACCCTAGCACAGATACGCAGTATTTT. Translated, it gives CAISVAGDPSTDTQYF.

The chain is built from TRBV4-3 and TRBJ2-5; D is undetermined. Deletions cut 0 bases from V and 4 bases from J, with 9 bases between. CDR3 length: 14 amino acids. Germline assignment: CDR1 LGHNA and CDR2 YSLEER. The DNA for the CDR3 is TGCGCCAGCAGCCAAGAAGCCTATCGAGAGACCCAGTACTTC. Protein: CASSQEAYRETQYF.

The V gene is TRBV11-1, the J gene TRBJ1-2; the D is unclear. The germline V and J ends were trimmed by 1 base and 8 bases, with 14 bases remaining between them. There are 14 residues in the CDR3. CDR1 and CDR2 from the germline V gene are SGHAT and FQDESV (reference sequence). CDR3 in DNA: TGTGCCAGCAGCTTAGGGACGGACTATGGAGGCTACACCTTC. Residues: CASSLGTDYGGYTF.

The rearrangement joins TRBV18 to TRBJ2-7; D gene ambiguous. Germline V lookup: CDR1 KGHSH, CDR2 LQKENI. V lost 4 bases to trimming and J lost 5 bases, with 9 bases between them. The CDR3 loop spans 12 amino acids. The CDR3 reads CASSLKADEQYF. The CDR3 region has the DNA TGTGCCAGCTCACTCAAAGCCGACGAGCAGTACTTC.

The chain is built from TRBV5-1 and TRBJ2-5; 11 nucleotides agree with TRBD2. CDR1 is SGHRS and CDR2 is YFSETQ in the germline V gene. With V trimmed by 0 bases and J by 5 bases, 6 bases remained unmatched. This CDR3 is 16 amino acids long. CDR3 nucleotides: TGCGCCAGCAGCTTGGTACTAGCGGGGGCCCGGGAGACCCAGTACTTC. Residues: CASSLVLAGARETQYF.

The gene calls are TRBV19 and TRBJ2-1, with D maybe TRBD2 (6 bases). Trimming cost V 5 bases and J 7 bases, with 12 bases left between them. Germline-derived CDR1 and CDR2 are LNHDA and SQIVND (reference sequence). This CDR3 has 13 amino acids. The CDR3 region is CASSRDFSNEQFF. CDR3 DNA: TGTGCCAGTAGTCGGGACTTCTCAAATGAGCAGTTCTTC.